The 6 T cell receptor beta chains below were found in one sample sequenced in a study of blood T cell repertoires in COVID-19. Some clones are missing from TCRdb's copy, which holds only in-frame ones; the method was immunoSEQ multiplex PCR. The table shows more than 200,000 clones, with around nine tenths occurring only once. Material: PBMCs or T cells enriched from blood (not recorded which). These receptors were taken from a woman aged 30 to 39 who had recovered from COVID-19.

The J gene is TRBJ2-1, the V gene TRBV30; 14 bases map to TRBD2. V lost 2 bases, J lost 9 bases, and 6 bases stayed unmatched. The CDR3 covers 15 residues. In germline, CDR1 is GTSNPN, CDR2 SVGIG (reference sequence). The CDR3 DNA sequence: TGTGCCTGGAGTCCGGGACTAGCGGGAGTAGGTGAGCAGTTCTTC. This codes for CAWSPGLAGVGEQFF.

The genes are TRBV4-3 and TRBJ1-1; 7 positions match TRBD1. The CDR3 extends over 14 amino acids. Per germline, CDR1 LGHNA and CDR2 YSLEER. With 1 base clipped from V and 11 bases from J, the junction kept 10 bases outside the gene matches. DNA for the CDR3: TGCGCCAGCAGCCAAGCTGGGGACAGTATAGATGCTTTCTTT. This sequence encodes CASSQAGDSIDAFF.

The chain links TRBV11-3 to TRBJ2-1; possible D gene TRBD1, 6 bases. Trimming left V 6 bases short and J 4 bases short, with 13 bases between. Germline loops: CDR1 SGHNT, CDR2 YENEEA. This CDR3 spans 14 amino acids. The CDR3 DNA sequence: TGTGCCAGCAGTCCCACGAGGGGGTACAATGAGCAGTTCTTC. Translation gives CASSPTRGYNEQFF. Variable domain in full (rest from reference TRBV11-3 and TRBJ2-1): EAGVVQSPRYKIIEKKQPVAFWCNPISGHNTLYWYLQNLGQGPELLIRYENEEAVDDSQLPKDRFSAERLKGVDSTLKIQPAELGDSAVYLCASSPTRGYNEQFFGPGTRLTVL.

The chain is built from TRBV9 and TRBJ1-3, with 7 bases identical to TRBD1. Germline V gene sequence: CDR1 SGDLS, CDR2 YYNGEE. The CDR3 extends over 14 amino acids. The V gene end was trimmed by 3 bases and the J gene end by 2 bases; junction bases not matched to a gene: 2. Here the CDR3 reads CASSATGAGNTIYF. In DNA, the CDR3 is TGTGCCAGCAGCGCTACAGGGGCTGGAAACACCATATATTTT.

This rearrangement joins TRBV5-1 to TRBJ1-5, with D maybe TRBD1 (5 bases). The V gene's germline CDR1 is SGHRS and CDR2 YFSETQ. The CDR3 sequence is 17 residues long. Trimming cost V 3 bases and J 4 bases, with 20 bases left between them. The DNA for the CDR3 is TGCGCCAGCAGCTCAGCCCCCCCGGACATCGGGAATCAGCCCCAGCATTTT. This gives the protein CASSSAPPDIGNQPQHF.

The V gene is TRBV13, the J gene TRBJ2-6, with D possibly matching TRBD1 (6 bases). The CDR3 has 19 amino acids. Germline lookup yields CDR1 PRHDT and CDR2 FYEKMQ (reference sequence). V lost 3 bases to trimming and J lost 2 bases, with 20 bases between them. The CDR3 DNA sequence: TGTGCCAGCAGCTTGGACGGGACAACCCTCGCGCCTGGGGCCAACGTCCTGACTTTC. As protein: CASSLDGTTLAPGANVLTF.